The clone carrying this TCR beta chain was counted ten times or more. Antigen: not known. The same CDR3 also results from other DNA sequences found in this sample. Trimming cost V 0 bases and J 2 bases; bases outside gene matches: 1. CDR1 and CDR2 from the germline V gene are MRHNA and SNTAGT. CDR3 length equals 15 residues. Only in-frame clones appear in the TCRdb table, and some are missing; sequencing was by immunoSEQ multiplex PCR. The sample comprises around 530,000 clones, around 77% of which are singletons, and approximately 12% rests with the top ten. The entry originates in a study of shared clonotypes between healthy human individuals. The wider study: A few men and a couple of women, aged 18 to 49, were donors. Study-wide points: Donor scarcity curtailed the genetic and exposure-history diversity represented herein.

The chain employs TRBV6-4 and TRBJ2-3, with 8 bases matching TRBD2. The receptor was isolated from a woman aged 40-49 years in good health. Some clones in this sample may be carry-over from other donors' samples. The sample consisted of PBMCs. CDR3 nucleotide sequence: TGTGCCAGCAGTGACTCCGGGAGGGCCACAGATACGCAGTATTTT. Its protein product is CASSDSGRATDTQYF.